Shown below are 3 T cell receptor beta chains from a single sample sequenced in a study of OX40 agonist ivuxolimab in advanced cancers. Method: immunoSEQ multiplex PCR; TCRdb's copy keeps in-frame clones and lacks some. The sample contains about 58,000 clones, around 93% of which appear only once. Sequenced material: CD4+ or CD8+ T cells sorted from blood, taken in a trial of the OX40 agonist ivuxolimab. The receptors derive from an adult with an advanced solid tumor such as melanoma, head and neck, liver or kidney cancer.

The chain couples TRBV9 to TRBJ2-1; 10 bases match TRBD2. Germline lookup yields CDR1 SGDLS and CDR2 YYNGEE. This CDR3 has 18 residues. The J segment lost 9 bases and the V segment lost 3 bases, leaving 18 bases of the junction unmatched. CDR3 DNA sequence: TGTGCCAGCAGCGCCTCTCTAGCGGGAGTTACCCTCCTTGGTGAGCAGTTCTTC. This translates into CASSASLAGVTLLGEQFF. Full variable domain (rest looked up from reference TRBV9 and TRBJ2-1): DSGVTQTPKHLITATGQRVTLRCSPRSGDLSVYWYQQSLDQGLQFLIQYYNGEERAKGNILERFSAQQFPDLHSELNLSSLELGDSALYFCASSASLAGVTLLGEQFFGPGTRLTVL.

The V call is TRBV7-9, the J call TRBJ2-3; 9 bases line up with TRBD2. Trimming took 11 bases from V and 2 from J; bases not matched to a gene: 5. From germline, CDR1 is SEHNR and CDR2 FQNEAQ (reference sequence). The CDR3 consists of 13 residues. The CDR3 is CASLAGHTDTQYF. The CDR3 DNA reads as TGTGCCTCCCTAGCGGGACACACAGATACGCAGTATTTT.

This clone is medium-sized (0.01 to 0.1%) by share. A junction boundary mismatches the germline segment, possibly from a read error. The gene calls are TRBV10-3 and TRBJ2-7, with D uncertain. The CDR3 covers 13 residues. Germline-derived CDR1 and CDR2 are ENHRY and SYGVKD. The CDR3 sequence is CAIGDSNSYEQYF. The CDR3 DNA follows: TGTGCCATCGGTGATAGTAACTCCTACGAGCAGTACTTC.